This TCR beta chain was captured by sequencing in a study of T cell changes during pregnancy in multiple sclerosis. The V and J ends lost 3 bases and 0 bases, in that order; junction bases with no gene match: 26. In germline, CDR1 is LGHNA, CDR2 YNFKEQ. The CDR3 loop spans 23 amino acids. The data were produced by immunoSEQ multiplex PCR, yet TCRdb's version contains in-frame clones alone and is incomplete. The sample yields about 70,000 clones, roughly 94% seen once. V usage is TRBV4-2 and J usage is TRBJ1-3; 7 bases line up with TRBD1. The input for sequencing was peripheral blood, taken in the third trimester of pregnancy. The receptor's source is a female donor with multiple sclerosis, enrolled in a pregnancy study. CDR3 region: CASSQEGRGGPFSKILSGNTIYF. In DNA, the CDR3 is TGTGCCAGCAGCCAGGAAGGTCGAGGGGGCCCCTTCTCGAAGATTCTCTCTGGAAACACCATATATTTT.